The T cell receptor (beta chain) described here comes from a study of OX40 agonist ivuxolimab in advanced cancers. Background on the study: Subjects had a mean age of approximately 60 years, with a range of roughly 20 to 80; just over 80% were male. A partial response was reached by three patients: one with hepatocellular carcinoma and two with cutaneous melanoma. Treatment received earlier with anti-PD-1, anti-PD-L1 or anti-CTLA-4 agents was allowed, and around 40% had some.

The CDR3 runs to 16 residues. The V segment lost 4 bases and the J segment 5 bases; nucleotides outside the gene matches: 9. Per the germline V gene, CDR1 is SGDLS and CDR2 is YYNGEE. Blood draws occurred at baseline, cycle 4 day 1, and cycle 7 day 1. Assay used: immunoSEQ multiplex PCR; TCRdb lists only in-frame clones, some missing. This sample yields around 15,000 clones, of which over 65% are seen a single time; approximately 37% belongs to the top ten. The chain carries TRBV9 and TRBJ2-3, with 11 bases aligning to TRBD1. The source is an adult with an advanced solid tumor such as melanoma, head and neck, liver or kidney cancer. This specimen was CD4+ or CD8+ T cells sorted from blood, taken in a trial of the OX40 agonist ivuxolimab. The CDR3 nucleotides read TGTGCCAGCAGCCAAGCCGGGACAGGGGGAGGAGATACGCAGTATTTT. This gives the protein CASSQAGTGGGDTQYF.